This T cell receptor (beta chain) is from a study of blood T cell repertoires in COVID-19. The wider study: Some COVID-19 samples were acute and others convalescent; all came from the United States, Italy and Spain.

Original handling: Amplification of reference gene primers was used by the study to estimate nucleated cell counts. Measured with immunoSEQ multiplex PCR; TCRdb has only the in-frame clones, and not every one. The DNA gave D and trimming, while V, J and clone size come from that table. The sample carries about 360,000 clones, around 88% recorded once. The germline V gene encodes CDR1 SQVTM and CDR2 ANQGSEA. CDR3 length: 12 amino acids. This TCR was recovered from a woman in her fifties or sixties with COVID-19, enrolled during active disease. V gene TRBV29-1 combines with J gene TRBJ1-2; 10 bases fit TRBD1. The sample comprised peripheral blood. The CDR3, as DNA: TGCAGGGCGGGGACAGGGGCTGGCGGCTACACCTTC. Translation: CRAGTGAGGYTF.